These T cell receptor beta chains were read from a single sample in a study of regulatory T cells in long-lasting Graves disease. One entry per CDR3 protein results from TCRdb running MiXCR on the multiplex PCR reads. The sample lists 450,000 to 600,000 distinct CDR3 sequences; about 17% were seen once. This sample was shared with a second study, whose subject was T cells in Graves' hyperthyroidism and ophthalmopathy.

The sequencing here drew on peripheral blood mononuclear cells (PBMCs), taken at new diagnosis, from a patient treated with antithyroid drugs. These TCRs come from a man between 40 and 49 years old with Graves disease. Both conserved end residues are part of each CDR3. The order of the fields is J gene, V gene, D gene, clone size, CDR3 protein, CDR3 DNA. The D gene is left open where the match is weak. Size values are once, few and many counts, or a class for expanded clones, and some rows have none.

TRBJ1-4 TRBV2 . many CASSGTAGNEKLFF TGTGCCAGCAGCGGGACGGCCGGTAACGAAAAACTGTTTTTT
TRBJ2-5 TRBV19 . . CASRADREGETQYF TGTGCCAGTAGAGCGGACAGGGAGGGCGAGACCCAGTACTTC
TRBJ2-4 TRBV28 . many CASSLSRKNIQYF TGTGCCAGCAGTTTATCGCGGAAAAACATTCAGTACTTC
TRBJ2-5 TRBV20-1 . many CSATRQRGAQYF TGCAGTGCTACCAGACAGCGTGGGGCCCAGTACTTC
TRBJ2-3 TRBV20-1 . many CSAPPWGASTDTQYF TGCAGTGCCCCCCCGTGGGGGGCTAGCACAGATACGCAGTATTTT
TRBJ2-1 TRBV28 TRBD2 many CASGETLAGGPDEQFF TGTGCCAGCGGGGAAACCCTAGCGGGAGGGCCAGATGAGCAGTTCTTC
TRBJ2-7 TRBV28 . few CASSPDGTGNYEQYF TGTGCCAGCAGTCCGGATGGGACTGGAAACTACGAGCAGTACTTC
TRBJ2-7 TRBV12-3/TRBV12-4 . . CASSLERGLSSYEQYF TGTGCCAGCAGTTTGGAGAGGGGCCTCTCCTCCTACGAGCAGTACTTC
TRBJ2-3 TRBV12-3/TRBV12-4 TRBD2 many CASSLAVKREYPDTQYF TGTGCCAGCAGTTTAGCGGTAAAGCGGGAGTATCCAGATACGCAGTATTTT
TRBJ2-5 TRBV5-1 TRBD1 . CASSSTGLRQTQYF TGCGCCAGCAGCTCGACAGGGCTGAGGCAGACCCAGTACTTC
TRBJ2-1 TRBV6-1 TRBD1 many CASSPLDRQYDEQFF TGTGCCAGCAGTCCGCTGGACAGGCAGTACGATGAGCAGTTCTTC
TRBJ2-7 TRBV18 TRBD1 many CASSPKGQGSYEQYF TGTGCCAGCTCACCCAAAGGACAGGGTTCCTACGAGCAGTACTTC
TRBJ2-1 TRBV28 TRBD1 few CAKIDRGSYNEQFF TGTGCCAAAATAGACAGGGGCTCCTACAATGAGCAGTTCTTC
TRBJ2-1 TRBV12-3/TRBV12-4 . many CASSLEGNNEQFF TGTGCCAGCAGTTTAGAAGGGAACAATGAGCAGTTCTTC
TRBJ2-3 TRBV9 . . CASSVDAIRTQYF TGTGCCAGCAGCGTAGACGCTATTAGGACGCAGTATTTT
TRBJ2-5 TRBV18 TRBD2 . CASSASGSPKETQYF TGTGCCAGCTCGGCTAGCGGGAGCCCAAAAGAGACCCAGTACTTC
TRBJ2-2 TRBV11-3 . many CASSLGPTNTGELFF TGTGCCAGCAGCTTAGGACCGACGAACACCGGGGAGCTGTTTTTT
TRBJ2-7 TRBV28 TRBD2 many CASLDSGGSYEQYF TGTGCCAGTCTCGATAGCGGGGGTTCCTACGAGCAGTACTTC
TRBJ1-5 TRBV19 . . CAAGLGNQPQHF TGTGCCGCCGGTTTGGGCAATCAGCCCCAGCATTTT
TRBJ2-2 TRBV24-1 TRBD1 . CATSDRDRANTGELFF TGTGCCACCAGTGACAGGGACAGGGCGAACACCGGGGAGCTGTTTTTT
TRBJ2-2 TRBV2 . few CASSETRGGELFF TGTGCCAGCAGTGAGACCCGCGGCGGGGAGCTGTTTTTT
TRBJ2-1 TRBV5-6 TRBD2 . CASSFRTSGSREQFF TGTGCCAGCAGCTTTAGGACTAGCGGGAGTCGGGAGCAGTTCTTC
TRBJ1-1 TRBV28 . . CASSLQNAEAFF TGTGCCAGCAGTTTACAGAACGCTGAAGCTTTCTTT
TRBJ2-7 TRBV28 TRBD1 many CASSLVGQGVREQYF TGTGCCAGCAGTTTAGTGGGACAGGGGGTTCGCGAGCAGTACTTC
TRBJ2-1 TRBV9 . many CASSGRGRVYNEQFF TGTGCCAGCAGCGGTAGGGGCAGGGTTTACAATGAGCAGTTCTTC
TRBJ1-1 TRBV27 . many CASTKHSAGTEAFF TGTGCCAGCACCAAACATTCGGCAGGGACTGAAGCTTTCTTT
TRBJ2-3 TRBV20-1 TRBD2 few CSATQPRTSGRTDTQYF TGCAGTGCTACCCAACCTAGGACTAGCGGGCGCACAGATACGCAGTATTTT
TRBJ2-5 TRBV30 TRBD2 many CAWKRGLSVRETQYF TGTGCCTGGAAGAGGGGACTAAGCGTAAGGGAGACCCAGTACTTC
TRBJ2-3 TRBV20-1 TRBD1 many CSASETGETDTQYF TGCAGTGCTAGCGAGACAGGGGAAACAGATACGCAGTATTTT
TRBJ1-5 TRBV2 TRBD1 many CASSHPGGQPQHF TGTGCCAGCAGTCACCCAGGGGGCCAGCCCCAGCATTTT
TRBJ2-5 TRBV12-3/TRBV12-4 . . CASSYSVERETQYF TGTGCCAGCAGTTACTCGGTTGAAAGGGAGACCCAGTACTTC
TRBJ2-7 TRBV7-9 TRBD2 . CASSLDSGRALDEQYF TGTGCCAGCAGCTTAGATTCCGGGAGGGCCCTCGACGAGCAGTACTTC
TRBJ2-5 TRBV29-1 . . CSVEKASETQYF TGCAGCGTTGAAAAGGCTTCGGAGACCCAGTACTTC
TRBJ2-5 TRBV6-1 . few CASSNRAGVETQYF TGTGCCAGCAGTAACCGGGCTGGAGTAGAGACCCAGTACTTC
TRBJ1-2 TRBV20-1 TRBD1 few CSARSWDSESGYTF TGCAGTGCTAGAAGCTGGGACAGCGAGTCGGGCTACACCTTC
TRBJ2-7 TRBV2 TRBD1 . CASSDPQGNEQYF TGTGCCAGCAGTGATCCACAGGGGAACGAGCAGTACTTC
TRBJ1-4 TRBV2 TRBD1 many CASGKTGVAIEKLFF TGTGCCAGCGGGAAGACAGGGGTTGCCATTGAAAAACTGTTTTTT
TRBJ1-2 TRBV5-6 . many CASSLNLVQGVRGYTF TGTGCCAGCAGCTTGAATCTTGTACAGGGAGTAAGAGGCTACACCTTC
TRBJ2-3 TRBV3-1 TRBD2 many CASSRQTSGFGTDTQYF TGTGCCAGCAGCCGACAAACTAGCGGTTTCGGCACAGATACGCAGTATTTT
TRBJ1-2 TRBV20-1 . many CSASLQGVYGYTF TGCAGTGCTAGCTTGCAGGGCGTCTATGGCTACACCTTC
TRBJ2-7 TRBV28 TRBD1 few CASSLTGGATKEQYF TGTGCCAGCAGTTTGACAGGGGGCGCTACAAAAGAGCAGTACTTC
TRBJ2-3 TRBV27 TRBD1 many CASRTGAYGTDTQYF TGTGCCAGCAGGACAGGGGCCTATGGCACAGATACGCAGTATTTT
TRBJ2-3 TRBV7-6 . . CASMDTDLGTDTQYF TGTGCCAGCATGGACACTGACCTAGGCACAGATACGCAGTATTTT
TRBJ2-1 TRBV3-1 . many CASSQDDGIVLYNEQFF TGTGCCAGCAGCCAAGATGATGGAATAGTTCTATACAATGAGCAGTTCTTC